These 21 T cell receptor beta chains originate from one sample sequenced in a study of graft-versus-host responses after intestinal transplantation. Generated by immunoSEQ multiplex PCR, the TCRdb table keeps only in-frame clones and is missing some. The sample holds about 11,000 clones; approximately 33% are singletons and the top ten take 1.9%. The sequencing here drew on alloreactive CD4+ T cells from a mixed lymphocyte reaction culture, taken before transplantation. As for subset: CFSE-low proliferating T cells sorted from roughly 6-day pre-transplant mixed lymphocyte reaction (GvH or HvG direction). Every receptor here comes from a human patient who was an organ donor for intestinal transplantation.

The rearrangement links TRBV9 to TRBJ1-2, with D unresolved. Trimming shortened V by 0 bases and J by 4 bases, and 13 bases separated the two germline ends. CDR1 SGDLS and CDR2 YYNGEE come from the germline V gene. CDR3 length: 15 residues. For the CDR3, the DNA is TGTGCCAGCAGCGTAGCTATGGGCCCGACCTATGGCTACACCTTC. Its translation is CASSVAMGPTYGYTF.

The chain has TRBV5-8 and TRBJ2-5; the match to TRBD2 covers 7 bases. V was clipped by 0 bases and J by 5 bases; unmatched bases: 4. This CDR3 region has 14 residues. Germline V gene sequence: CDR1 SGHTS, CDR2 YDEGEE. The CDR3 sequence is CASSLGLASETQYF. In DNA form, the CDR3 reads TGTGCCAGCAGCTTGGGACTAGCTAGTGAGACCCAGTACTTC.

There are a few counts of this clone. J is TRBJ2-7 and V is TRBV6-6; 8 bases match TRBD1. V was clipped by 7 bases and J by 4 bases; unmatched bases: 6. Germline V gives CDR1 MNHNY, CDR2 SVGAGI (reference sequence). The CDR3 has 13 residues. Here the CDR3 reads CASTRTGRYEQYF. CDR3 nucleotides: TGTGCCAGCACTCGGACAGGGAGATACGAGCAGTACTTC.

V is TRBV5-1 and J is TRBJ2-7, with D possibly being TRBD1 (6 bases). The germline V gene encodes CDR1 SGHRS and CDR2 YFSETQ. Trimming stripped 4 bases from V and 3 bases from J, with 8 bases between. The CDR3 spans 12 residues. The CDR3 protein is CASSLTGYEQYF. CDR3 nucleotides: TGCGCCAGCAGCCTGACAGGCTACGAGCAGTACTTC.

There are a few counts of this clone. The chain employs TRBV4-1 and TRBJ2-3; 8 bases line up with TRBD1. After removal of 3 bases from V and 6 bases from J, the junction contained 20 bases not matched to a gene. The CDR3 sequence is 19 residues long. Germline V gene data show CDR1 as MGHRA and CDR2 as YSYEKL. CDR3 amino acids: CASSQNFDRGPLAFDTQYF. The CDR3 DNA is TGCGCCAGCAGCCAGAATTTCGACAGGGGCCCGCTAGCGTTCGATACGCAGTATTTT.

This CDR3 is CASRPTRNVLYEQYF. The CDR3 DNA reads as TGTGCCAGCAGGCCGACTAGAAATGTCCTTTACGAGCAGTACTTC. V is TRBV27 and J is TRBJ2-7; the D gene is possibly TRBD2 (6 bases). The CDR3 has 15 amino acids. CDR1 is MNHEY, CDR2 SMNVEV, per germline (reference sequence). V dropped 6 bases and J dropped 4 bases, with 19 bases sitting between them.

The chain carries TRBV4-1 and TRBJ1-2; TRBD1 matches 7 bases. The CDR3 extends over 13 amino acids. V shed 2 bases, J shed 6 bases, and the junction held 3 bases outside the gene matches. Germline lookup yields CDR1 MGHRA and CDR2 YSYEKL. CDR3 nucleotide sequence: TGCGCCAGCAGCCAAAGACAGGGTGATGGCTACACCTTC. It encodes CASSQRQGDGYTF.

The J gene is TRBJ2-7, the V gene TRBV11-2; D uncertain. V shed 1 base and J shed 6 bases, with 13 bases lying between them. The CDR3 runs 14 residues. Germline values: CDR1 SGHAT, CDR2 FQNNGV. The CDR3 coding sequence is TGTGCCAGCAGCTTAGGGGTGTCCTCTAGCGAGCAGTACTTC. Translation: CASSLGVSSSEQYF.

This clone is categorized as medium-sized. The chain carries TRBV21-1 and TRBJ2-7; TRBD1 is the table's D call and was not checked against the DNA. TRBV21-1 is an annotated pseudogene. This CDR3 is built from 13 residues. CDR3 coding DNA: TGTGCCAGCTACGTGGGCTGGATCTACGAGCAGTACTTC. This translates into CASYVGWIYEQYF.

This clone was picked up a small number of times. CDR3 sequence reads: CASSTSTDTQYF. DNA for the CDR3: TGTGCCAGCAGCACTAGCACAGATACGCAGTATTTT. The chain employs TRBV7-3 and TRBJ2-3; D not certain. The CDR3 is made up of 12 amino acids. The V gene lost 5 bases and the J gene lost 0 bases, with 3 bases spanning the gap. The V gene's germline CDR1 is SGHTA and CDR2 FQGTGA.

This sequence joins TRBV19 and TRBJ1-1; perhaps TRBD1 as D (5 bases). Between the trimmed V and J ends, which lost 3 bases and 5 bases, there was a span of 13 bases. The length of the CDR3 is 14 residues. CDR1 is LNHDA and CDR2 is SQIVND in the germline V gene (reference sequence). CDR3 coding DNA: TGTGCCAGTAGTATCGGGGGAAGTCAAACTGAAGCTTTCTTT. Encoded protein: CASSIGGSQTEAFF. Supplemented by reference TRBV19 and TRBJ1-1, the full variable domain reads DGGITQSPKYLFRKEGQNVTLSCEQNLNHDAMYWYRQDPGQGLRLIYYSQIVNDFQKGDIAEGYSVSREKKESFPLTVTSAQKNPTAFYLCASSIGGSQTEAFFGQGTRLTVV.

The chain employs TRBV30 and TRBJ2-1, with 8 bases that match TRBD1. CDR1 GTSNPN and CDR2 SVGIG come from the germline V gene (reference sequence). The CDR3 consists of 14 residues. The trim removed 0 bases at V and 8 bases at J, leaving 6 bases unmatched. The CDR3 loop reads CAWSVETGAHEQFF. Written as DNA, the CDR3 is TGTGCCTGGAGTGTAGAGACAGGGGCGCATGAGCAGTTCTTC.

The sample holds a few counts of this clone. This chain uses TRBV5-5 with TRBJ2-7; 9 nucleotides match TRBD1. Germline V gene lookup returns CDR1 SGHKS and CDR2 YYEKEE (reference sequence). With V trimmed by 1 base and J by 6 bases, 5 bases remained unmatched. CDR3 length equals 14 residues. The CDR3 reads CASSLWTGVGEQYF. CDR3 DNA sequence: TGTGCCAGCAGCTTGTGGACAGGGGTTGGCGAGCAGTACTTC.

The rearrangement links TRBV18 to TRBJ2-1, with unresolved D. The CDR3 has 13 residues. V gave up 5 bases and J gave up 7 bases, with 12 bases separating them. From germline, CDR1 is KGHSH and CDR2 LQKENI. CDR3 DNA sequence: TGTGCCAGCTCATCTATGTCTATGAATGAGCAGTTCTTC. This gives the protein CASSSMSMNEQFF. Supplemented by reference TRBV18 and TRBJ2-1, the full variable domain reads NAGVMQNPRHLVRRRGQEARLRCSPMKGHSHVYWYRQLPEEGLKFMVYLQKENIIDESGMPKERFSAEFPKEGPSILRIQQVVRGDSAAYFCASSSMSMNEQFFGPGTRLTVL.

In its sample, this clone is medium-sized. V gene TRBV4-3 combines with J gene TRBJ1-6; TRBD1 agrees at 7 bases. The CDR3 contains 14 residues. In germline, CDR1 is LGHNA, CDR2 YSLEER. Unmatched junction bases numbered 2, after V lost 1 base and J lost 8 bases. CDR3 in amino acids: CASSQGQGHSPLHF. For the CDR3, the DNA is TGCGCCAGCAGCCAAGGACAGGGACATTCACCCCTCCACTTT.

This chain uses TRBV28 with TRBJ1-1; D is unclear. Germline V gives CDR1 MDHEN, CDR2 SYDVKM. There are 12 residues in the CDR3. Trimming stripped 8 bases from V and 4 bases from J, with 11 bases between. In DNA, the CDR3 is TGTGCCAGCCACCCCCCCGGCACTGAAGCTTTCTTT. It encodes CASHPPGTEAFF.

This clone came up a few times. This chain uses TRBV5-3 with TRBJ2-7; TRBD1 might be the D (6 bases). TRBV5-3 is recorded as an ORF, its role being uncertain. Trimming removed 5 bases at V and 5 bases at J, with 11 bases between. The CDR3 totals 12 residues. CDR3 region: CARRPDRDEQYF. The DNA for the CDR3 is TGTGCCAGAAGACCGGACAGAGACGAGCAGTACTTC.

This clone is labeled medium-sized. The chain couples TRBV19 to TRBJ2-7; the D gene is possibly TRBD2 (5 bases). The germline gives CDR1 LNHDA, CDR2 SQIVND (reference sequence). Trimming removed 5 bases from V and 2 bases from J, with 10 bases in between. This CDR3 spans 13 amino acids. The CDR3 nucleotides read TGTGCCAGTAGTGCCATGAGGGCCTACGAGCAGTACTTC. Its protein product is CASSAMRAYEQYF.

This clone was observed a few times. V is TRBV4-2 and J is TRBJ2-2; D is unresolved. V was trimmed by 0 bases and J by 5 bases, leaving 7 bases between them. This CDR3 spans 14 amino acids. The germline V gene has CDR1 LGHNA and CDR2 YNFKEQ. The CDR3 loop is CASSQDVRTGELFF. The DNA of the CDR3 is TGTGCCAGCAGCCAAGATGTACGGACCGGGGAGCTGTTTTTT.

The V gene is TRBV6-5, the J gene TRBJ2-7; perhaps TRBD2 as D (6 bases). This CDR3 is 15 amino acids long. V was shortened by 1 base and J by 2 bases, with 12 bases between the two germline ends. The germline gives CDR1 MNHEY, CDR2 SVGAGI. The CDR3: CASSYWRERAYEQYF. As DNA, the CDR3 is TGTGCCAGCAGTTACTGGAGGGAAAGGGCCTACGAGCAGTACTTC.

The chain joins TRBV5-4 to TRBJ2-3; the match to TRBD2 covers 9 bases. CDR1 is SGHNT and CDR2 is YYREEE in the germline V gene (reference sequence). The trim removed 6 bases at V and 1 base at J, leaving 9 bases unmatched. This CDR3 has 16 residues. In DNA form, the CDR3 reads TGTGCCAGCACCTTTTCCCGGACTAGCGGCACAGATACGCAGTATTTT. Encoded protein: CASTFSRTSGTDTQYF. Together with reference TRBV5-4 and TRBJ2-3, the CDR3 gives the full variable domain: ETGVTQSPTHLIKTRGQQVTLRCSSQSGHNTVSWYQQALGQGPQFIFQYYREEENGRGNFPPRFSGLQFPNYSSELNVNALELDDSALYLCASTFSRTSGTDTQYFGPGTRLTVL.